This T cell receptor (beta chain) was sequenced in a study of blood T cell repertoires in COVID-19. This table comes from immunoSEQ multiplex PCR, and its TCRdb copy is limited to in-frame clones, with some not included. The sample holds just over 60,000 clones, roughly four fifths seen once. The germline V gene encodes CDR1 SNHLY and CDR2 FYNNEI. This CDR3 contains 15 residues. Deletions cut 5 bases from V and 1 base from J, with 14 bases between. The source is a man aged 55 to 70 with acute or convalescent COVID-19. This rearrangement joins TRBV2 to TRBJ2-5; no firm D call. Sample: peripheral blood. CDR3 residues: CASSFKIHGQETQYF. CDR3 nucleotide sequence: TGTGCCAGCAGTTTTAAAATTCACGGCCAAGAGACCCAGTACTTC.